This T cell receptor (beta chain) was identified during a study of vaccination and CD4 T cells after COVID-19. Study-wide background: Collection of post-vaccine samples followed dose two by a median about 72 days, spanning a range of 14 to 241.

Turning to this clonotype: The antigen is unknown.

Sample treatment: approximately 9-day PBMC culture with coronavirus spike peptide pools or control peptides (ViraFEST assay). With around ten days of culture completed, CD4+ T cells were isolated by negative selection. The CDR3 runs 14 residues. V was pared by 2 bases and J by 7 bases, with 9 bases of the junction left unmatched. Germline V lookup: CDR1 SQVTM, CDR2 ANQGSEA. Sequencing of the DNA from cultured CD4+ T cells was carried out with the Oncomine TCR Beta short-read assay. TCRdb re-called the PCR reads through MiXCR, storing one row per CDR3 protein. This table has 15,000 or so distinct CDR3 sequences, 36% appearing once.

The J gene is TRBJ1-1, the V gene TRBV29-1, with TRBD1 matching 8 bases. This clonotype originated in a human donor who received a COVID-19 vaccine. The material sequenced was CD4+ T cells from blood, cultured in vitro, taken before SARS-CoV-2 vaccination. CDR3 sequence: CSVERDRGSDEAFF. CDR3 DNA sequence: TGCAGCGTTGAACGTGACAGGGGCTCGGATGAAGCTTTCTTT.